These 25 T cell receptor beta chains were all obtained from the same sample, sequenced in a study of cytomegalovirus exposure and HLA in healthy donors. The PCR employed 60 Vbeta primers together with 13 Jbeta primers. The data were produced by immunoSEQ multiplex PCR, yet TCRdb's version contains in-frame clones alone and is incomplete. The table lists tens of thousands of clones, 75% to 90% of them singletons. The sample was PBMCs. The receptors stem from a woman aged 35 to 49 in good health and CMV-seropositive.

This clone has a single count. The genes are TRBV28 and TRBJ1-2; 7 bases line up with TRBD1. CDR3 length: 16 amino acids. Germline-derived CDR1 and CDR2 are MDHEN and SYDVKM. V was clipped by 6 bases and J by 9 bases; unmatched bases: 19. CDR3 region: CASSPMEGQGVGSYTF. The CDR3 coding sequence is TGTGCCAGCAGCCCAATGGAGGGGCAGGGGGTTGGTAGCTACACCTTC.

The chain combines TRBV6-1 with TRBJ2-3; weak D call: TRBD2 (6 bases). The ends were cut back, 0 bases at V and 2 bases at J, with 27 bases in the middle. CDR3 length: 21 amino acids. Germline assignment: CDR1 MNHNS and CDR2 SASEGT. The CDR3 is CASSEALSGTYRGLLTDTQYF. The CDR3 DNA is TGTGCCAGCAGTGAAGCGCTTTCGGGTACTTATAGGGGACTCCTCACAGATACGCAGTATTTT.

The V gene is TRBV18, the J gene TRBJ2-5, with 8 bases matching TRBD1. The V segment lost 7 bases and the J segment 1 base; nucleotides outside the gene matches: 2. The CDR3 covers 13 residues. Per germline, CDR1 KGHSH and CDR2 LQKENI. The CDR3 region is CASLDRVQETQYF. CDR3 nucleotide sequence: TGTGCCAGCTTGGACAGGGTCCAAGAGACCCAGTACTTC.

V usage is TRBV5-1 and J usage is TRBJ2-7, with 7 bases lining up with TRBD1. The CDR3 totals 15 residues. Germline V gives CDR1 SGHRS, CDR2 YFSETQ. The V segment lost 4 bases and the J segment 3 bases; nucleotides outside the gene matches: 10. In DNA form, the CDR3 reads TGCGCCAGCAGCCCGGGGCACCGGGACAGCTACGAGCAGTACTTC. Residues: CASSPGHRDSYEQYF. Based on the CDR3 plus reference TRBV5-1 and TRBJ2-7, the full variable domain is KAGVTQTPRYLIKTRGQQVTLSCSPISGHRSVSWYQQTPGQGLQFLFEYFSETQRNKGNFPGRFSGRQFSNSRSEMNVSTLELGDSALYLCASSPGHRDSYEQYFGPGTRLTVT.

The genes are TRBV7-9 and TRBJ2-5; the D is unclear. The CDR3 sequence is 15 residues long. Trimming stripped 0 bases from V and 5 bases from J, with 13 bases between. Germline CDR1 and CDR2: SEHNR and FQNEAQ (reference sequence). The CDR3 protein is CASSLAVQAGETQYF. In nucleotides, the CDR3 is TGTGCCAGCAGCTTAGCGGTTCAGGCTGGGGAGACCCAGTACTTC.

This clone appeared a single time. In nucleotides, the CDR3 is TGTGCCAGCAGCTTAAGCCACTCCACAGATACGCAGTATTTT. It translates to CASSLSHSTDTQYF. The rearrangement uses TRBV7-3 and TRBJ2-3; D is undetermined. Trimming stripped 1 base from V and 2 bases from J, with 7 bases between. The CDR3 extends over 14 amino acids. CDR1 is SGHTA, CDR2 FQGTGA, per germline.

This sequence joins TRBV7-9 and TRBJ2-3; D unclear. Deletions cut 1 base from V and 5 bases from J, with 7 bases between. The germline V gene has CDR1 SEHNR and CDR2 FQNEAQ (reference sequence). The CDR3 has 13 amino acids. The CDR3, as DNA: TGTGCCAGCAGCTTAGATGCACAAGATACGCAGTATTTT. Its protein is CASSLDAQDTQYF.

V and J are TRBV28 and TRBJ2-7, with 8 nucleotides matching TRBD2. CDR1 MDHEN and CDR2 SYDVKM come from the germline V gene. This CDR3 is built from 13 residues. J lost 4 bases, V lost 8 bases, and 7 bases had no gene match. The CDR3 nucleotides read TGTGCCAGCTTAGCGGGATATACGTACGAGCAGTACTTC. It is translated as CASLAGYTYEQYF.

V is TRBV19 and J is TRBJ2-7, with D hard to call. Germline V gene data show CDR1 as LNHDA and CDR2 as SQIVND (reference sequence). Trimming removed 0 bases from V and 2 bases from J, with 8 bases in between. CDR3 length: 14 residues. The CDR3 is CASSIDLQTYEQYF. The CDR3 bases are TGTGCCAGTAGTATAGATCTGCAGACCTACGAGCAGTACTTC.

CDR3 sequence: CASSARQGNQPQHF. The CDR3 nucleotides are TGTGCCAGCAGTGCAAGACAGGGAAATCAGCCCCAGCATTTT. This chain links TRBV27 with TRBJ1-5, with 7 bases lining up with TRBD1. V was pared by 5 bases and J by 4 bases, with 5 bases of the junction left unmatched. This CDR3 is built from 14 residues. Germline V gives CDR1 MNHEY, CDR2 SMNVEV (reference sequence).

This clone was picked up a small number of times. The J gene is TRBJ2-2, the V gene TRBV27; 16 nucleotides agree with TRBD2. The V and J ends lost 10 bases and 5 bases, in that order; junction bases with no gene match: 10. From germline, CDR1 is MNHEY and CDR2 SMNVEV (reference sequence). This CDR3 has 17 amino acids. CDR3 nucleotide sequence: TGTGCCACCTCGGCGGGACTAGCGGGAGGGCCAACCGGGGAGCTGTTTTTT. It codes for CATSAGLAGGPTGELFF.

As DNA, the CDR3 is TGCGCCAGCAGCTTCCCGGGACTAGCGGGAGTATTGGACGAGCAGTACTTC. It codes for CASSFPGLAGVLDEQYF. The rearrangement uses TRBV5-1 and TRBJ2-7; 14 bases are shared with TRBD2. The CDR3 has 17 residues. Germline CDR1 reads SGHRS; CDR2 reads YFSETQ. Trimming took 2 bases from V and 5 from J; bases not matched to a gene: 9.

The chain employs TRBV11-2 and TRBJ2-6, with 9 nucleotides matching TRBD1. Germline V CDR1 and CDR2: SGHAT, FQNNGV. The ends lost 4 bases at V and 0 bases at J; junction bases unmatched: 10. This CDR3 has 19 residues. The CDR3 DNA reads TGTGCCAGCAGCTCCAAGGTGGGACAGGGTGTCTCTGGGGCCAACGTCCTGACTTTC. It yields the protein CASSSKVGQGVSGANVLTF.

The chain uses TRBV2 and TRBJ2-3, with 11 bases identical to TRBD1. Germline lookup yields CDR1 SNHLY and CDR2 FYNNEI. Trimming at V came to 1 base and at J to 11 bases, leaving 8 bases not matched to a gene. There are 15 residues in the CDR3. The CDR3 sequence: CASSEGTGGRSGQYF. CDR3 nucleotides: TGTGCCAGCAGTGAAGGGACAGGGGGCAGGAGCGGGCAGTATTTT. Full variable domain (remainder filled in from reference TRBV2 and TRBJ2-3): EPEVTQTPSHQVTQMGQEVILRCVPISNHLYFYWYRQILGQKVEFLVSFYNNEISEKSEIFDDQFSVERPDGSNFTLKIRSTKLEDSAMYFCASSEGTGGRSGQYFGPGTRLTVL.

This chain joins TRBV7-9 and TRBJ2-2; maybe TRBD1 (6 bases). The CDR3 length is 16 residues. V dropped 5 bases and J dropped 5 bases, with 18 bases sitting between them. The V gene's germline CDR1 is SEHNR and CDR2 FQNEAQ (reference sequence). This CDR3 reads CASSNSDRLYTGELFF. The CDR3 DNA reads as TGTGCCAGCAGCAATTCCGACAGGTTATATACCGGGGAGCTGTTTTTT.

This clone was counted once. The DNA of the CDR3 is TGTGCCAGCGGAGCCCAGGGCTTCGGGAACTATGGCTACACCTTC. Protein: CASGAQGFGNYGYTF. This chain links TRBV2 with TRBJ1-2, with D perhaps matching TRBD1 (5 bases). Germline assignment: CDR1 SNHLY and CDR2 FYNNEI. Trimming pared 8 bases from V and 2 bases from J, leaving 18 bases between. This CDR3 comprises 15 residues.

The gene calls are TRBV5-8 and TRBJ1-1; 10 bases fit TRBD1. The CDR3 is 14 residues long. The germline V gene encodes CDR1 SGHTS and CDR2 YDEGEE. Unmatched junction bases numbered 3, after V lost 0 bases and J lost 7 bases. CDR3: CASSLGGQGFEAFF. The CDR3 DNA reads TGTGCCAGCAGCTTGGGGGGACAGGGGTTTGAAGCTTTCTTT. Filled out from reference TRBV5-8 and TRBJ1-1, the complete variable domain reads EAGVTQSPTHLIKTRGQQATLRCSPISGHTSVYWYQQALGLGLQFLLWYDEGEERNRGNFPPRFSGRQFPNYSSELNVNALELEDSALYLCASSLGGQGFEAFFGQGTRLTVV.

V and J are TRBV18 and TRBJ2-2, with 8 bases aligning to TRBD1. Trimming cost V 5 bases and J 4 bases; bases outside gene matches: 12. Germline assignment: CDR1 KGHSH and CDR2 LQKENI. This CDR3 spans 17 amino acids. CDR3 protein: CASSYNPGTGSTGELFF. CDR3 sequence (DNA): TGTGCCAGCTCATATAACCCGGGGACAGGCAGCACCGGGGAGCTGTTTTTT.

This clone was counted a single time. The chain joins TRBV9 to TRBJ2-1; 9 nucleotides line up with TRBD2. The V segment lost 0 bases and the J segment 4 bases; nucleotides outside the gene matches: 2. The CDR3 extends over 15 amino acids. The germline CDR1 and CDR2 sequences are SGDLS and YYNGEE. The CDR3 nucleotides read TGTGCCAGCAGCGTAGCTAGCGGGATTTACAATGAGCAGTTCTTC. It codes for CASSVASGIYNEQFF.

CDR3 bases: TGTGCCAGCAGTCTCAGTAGGAGGGGTAAAGAGACCCAGTACTTC. As protein: CASSLSRRGKETQYF. The gene calls are TRBV28 and TRBJ2-5; perhaps TRBD2 as D (6 bases). The V end lost 5 bases, the J end lost 3 bases, and 16 bases lay between the germline ends. The V gene's germline CDR1 is MDHEN and CDR2 SYDVKM. The CDR3 spans 15 residues.

The CDR3, as DNA: TGTGCCAGCAGCTTAGGCAGAACCGCCTACGAGCAGTACTTC. Translating gives CASSLGRTAYEQYF. The chain joins TRBV13 to TRBJ2-7; D unclear. Germline assignment: CDR1 PRHDT and CDR2 FYEKMQ (reference sequence). V lost 0 bases, J lost 2 bases, and 8 bases lay in between. The CDR3 sequence is 14 residues long.

V usage is TRBV14 and J usage is TRBJ1-2, with D possibly being TRBD1 (6 bases). The ends were cut back, 4 bases at V and 6 bases at J, with 21 bases in the middle. This CDR3 has 16 residues. Germline loops: CDR1 SGHDN, CDR2 FVKESK. CDR3 coding DNA: TGTGCCAGCAGCCTATGGACAGCAGCTAGCCCCAATGGCTACACCTTC. Amino acids: CASSLWTAASPNGYTF. Full variable domain (outside the CDR3, taken from reference TRBV14 and TRBJ1-2): EAGVTQFPSHSVIEKGQTVTLRCDPISGHDNLYWYRRVMGKEIKFLLHFVKESKQDESGMPNNRFLAERTGGTYSTLKVQPAELEDSGVYFCASSLWTAASPNGYTFGSGTRLTVV.

This clone was recorded only once. V is TRBV2 and J is TRBJ2-5; the D is unclear. Germline lookup yields CDR1 SNHLY and CDR2 FYNNEI. There are 12 residues in the CDR3. The V end was cut by 5 bases, the J end by 4 bases, with 8 bases between. The CDR3 DNA is TGTGCCAGCAGTCTATCCCGAGAGACCCAGTACTTC. Its translation: CASSLSRETQYF.

This rearrangement joins TRBV15 to TRBJ2-1, with D perhaps TRBD1 (6 bases). CDR3 size: 15 residues. The germline V gene encodes CDR1 LNHNV and CDR2 YYDKDF (reference sequence). The V end lost 0 bases, the J end lost 4 bases, and 10 bases lay between the germline ends. The CDR3 region has the DNA TGTGCCACCAGCAGAGAGGACAGTTCTTACAATGAGCAGTTCTTC. Encoded protein: CATSREDSSYNEQFF.

The DNA of the CDR3 is TGTGCCAGCAGCCTGGGACTAGCGGGAGCGCACGGGGCGTTCTTC. Its protein product is CASSLGLAGAHGAFF. The chain uses TRBV7-2 and TRBJ2-1; 14 nucleotides line up with TRBD2. This CDR3 is 15 amino acids long. In germline, CDR1 is SGHTA, CDR2 FQGNSA. Germline trimming cut 5 bases from V and 15 bases from J; bases unmatched to any gene: 12.